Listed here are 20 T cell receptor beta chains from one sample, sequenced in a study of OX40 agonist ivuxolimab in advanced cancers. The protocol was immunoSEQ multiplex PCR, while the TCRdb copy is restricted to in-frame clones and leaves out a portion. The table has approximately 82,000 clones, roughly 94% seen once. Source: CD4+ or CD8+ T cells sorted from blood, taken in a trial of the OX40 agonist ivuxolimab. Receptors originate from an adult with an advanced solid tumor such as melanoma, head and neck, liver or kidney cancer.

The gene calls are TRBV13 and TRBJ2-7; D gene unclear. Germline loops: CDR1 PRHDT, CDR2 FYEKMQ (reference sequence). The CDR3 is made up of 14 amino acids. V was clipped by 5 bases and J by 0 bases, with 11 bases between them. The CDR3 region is CASSPPSASYEQYF. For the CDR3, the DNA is TGTGCCAGCAGCCCCCCATCGGCCTCCTACGAGCAGTACTTC.

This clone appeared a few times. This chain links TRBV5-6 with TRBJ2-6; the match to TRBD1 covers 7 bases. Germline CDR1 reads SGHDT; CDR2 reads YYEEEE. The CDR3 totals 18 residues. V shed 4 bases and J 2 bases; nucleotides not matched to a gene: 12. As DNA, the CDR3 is TGTGCCAGCAGCCTGCCGACAGGGCCTATGGCTGGGGCCAACGTCCTGACTTTC. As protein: CASSLPTGPMAGANVLTF.

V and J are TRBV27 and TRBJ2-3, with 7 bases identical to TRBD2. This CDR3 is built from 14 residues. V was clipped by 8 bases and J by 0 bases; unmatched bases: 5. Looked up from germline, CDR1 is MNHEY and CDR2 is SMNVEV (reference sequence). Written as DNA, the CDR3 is TGTGCCAGCCATTGGGGGGGTAGCACAGATACGCAGTATTTT. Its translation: CASHWGGSTDTQYF.

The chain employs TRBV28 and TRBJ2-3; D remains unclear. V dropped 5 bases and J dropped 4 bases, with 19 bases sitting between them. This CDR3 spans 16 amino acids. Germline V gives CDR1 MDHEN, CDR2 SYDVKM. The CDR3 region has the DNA TGTGCCAGCAGTCCTGTTCAGGTCGGTCCGGCAGATACGCAGTATTTT. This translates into CASSPVQVGPADTQYF.

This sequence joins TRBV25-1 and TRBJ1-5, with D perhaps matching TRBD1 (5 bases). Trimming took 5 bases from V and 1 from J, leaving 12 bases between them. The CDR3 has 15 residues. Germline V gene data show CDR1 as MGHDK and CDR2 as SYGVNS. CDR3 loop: CASSFGGGSNQPQHF. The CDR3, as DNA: TGTGCCAGCAGTTTTGGGGGAGGGAGCAATCAGCCCCAGCATTTT.

For the CDR3, the DNA is TGCGCCAGCAGCCACCGCGGACTAGCGGGGCTCACAGATACGCAGTATTTT. Protein product: CASSHRGLAGLTDTQYF. The chain employs TRBV4-1 and TRBJ2-3, with 12 nucleotides matching TRBD2. The CDR3 totals 17 residues. Germline values: CDR1 MGHRA, CDR2 YSYEKL. The V segment lost 3 bases and the J segment 2 bases; nucleotides outside the gene matches: 6.

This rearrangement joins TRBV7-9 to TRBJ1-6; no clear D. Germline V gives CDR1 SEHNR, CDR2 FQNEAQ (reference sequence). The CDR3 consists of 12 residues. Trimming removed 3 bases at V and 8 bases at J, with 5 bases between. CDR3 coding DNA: TGTGCCAGCAGCTTTGGGGATTCACCCCTCCACTTT. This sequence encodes CASSFGDSPLHF.

CDR3 loop: CASSGRTRTPNTEAFF. The CDR3 nucleotides read TGTGCCAGCAGTGGCCGGACGAGAACCCCGAACACTGAAGCTTTCTTT. The chain employs TRBV25-1 and TRBJ1-1, with unresolved D. Trimming removed 4 bases at V and 1 base at J, with 16 bases between. Germline V CDR1 and CDR2: MGHDK, SYGVNS. This CDR3 spans 16 amino acids.

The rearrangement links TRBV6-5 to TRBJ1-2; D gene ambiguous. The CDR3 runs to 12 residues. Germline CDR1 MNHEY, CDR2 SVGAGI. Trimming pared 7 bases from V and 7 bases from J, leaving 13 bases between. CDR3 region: CASTEIWGGYTF. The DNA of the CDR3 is TGTGCCAGCACTGAAATCTGGGGTGGCTACACCTTC.

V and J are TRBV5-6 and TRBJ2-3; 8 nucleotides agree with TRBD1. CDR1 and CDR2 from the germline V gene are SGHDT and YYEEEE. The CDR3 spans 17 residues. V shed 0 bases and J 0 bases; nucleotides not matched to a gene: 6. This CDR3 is CASSLGGRTGSTDTQYF. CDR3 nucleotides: TGTGCCAGCAGCTTGGGGGGAAGGACAGGGAGCACAGATACGCAGTATTTT.

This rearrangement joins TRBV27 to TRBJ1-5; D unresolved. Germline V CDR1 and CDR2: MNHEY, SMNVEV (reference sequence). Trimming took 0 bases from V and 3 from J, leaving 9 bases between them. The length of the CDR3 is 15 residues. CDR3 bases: TGTGCCAGCAGTTTATCGATGGGTTTCAATCAGCCCCAGCATTTT. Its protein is CASSLSMGFNQPQHF.

CDR3 nucleotides: TGCAGCGTTGAAAGTCAGGGCATCTCCTACGAGCAGTACTTC. It codes for CSVESQGISYEQYF. The V and J genes are TRBV29-1 and TRBJ2-7; D may be TRBD1 (5 bases). V was pared by 2 bases and J by 0 bases, with 11 bases between. CDR3 length: 14 residues. CDR1 is SQVTM, CDR2 ANQGSEA, per germline.

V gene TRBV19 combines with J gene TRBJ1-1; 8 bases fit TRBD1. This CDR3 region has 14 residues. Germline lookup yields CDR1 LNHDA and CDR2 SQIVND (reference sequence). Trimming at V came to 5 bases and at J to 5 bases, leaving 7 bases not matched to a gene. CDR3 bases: TGTGCCAGTAGTTACGGACAGGGCTTGACTGAAGCTTTCTTT. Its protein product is CASSYGQGLTEAFF.

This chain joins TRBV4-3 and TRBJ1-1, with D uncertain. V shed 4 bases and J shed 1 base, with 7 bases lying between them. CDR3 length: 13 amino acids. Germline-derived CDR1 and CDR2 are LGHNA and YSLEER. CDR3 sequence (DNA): TGCGCCAGCAGCCCCGTAAGGAACACTGAAGCTTTCTTT. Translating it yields CASSPVRNTEAFF.

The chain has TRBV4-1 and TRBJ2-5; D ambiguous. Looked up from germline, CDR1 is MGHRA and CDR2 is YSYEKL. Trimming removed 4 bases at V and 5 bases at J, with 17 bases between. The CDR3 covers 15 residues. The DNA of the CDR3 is TGCGCCAGCAGCCCTCTCCAGCTGAATAGGGAGACCCAGTACTTC. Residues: CASSPLQLNRETQYF.

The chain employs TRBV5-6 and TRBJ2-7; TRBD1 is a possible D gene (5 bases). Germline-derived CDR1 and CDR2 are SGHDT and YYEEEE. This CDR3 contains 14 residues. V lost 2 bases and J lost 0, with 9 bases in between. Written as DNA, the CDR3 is TGTGCCAGCAGCTTATGGGGCAGCTCCTACGAGCAGTACTTC. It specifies CASSLWGSSYEQYF. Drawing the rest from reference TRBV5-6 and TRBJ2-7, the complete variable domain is DAGVTQSPTHLIKTRGQQVTLRCSPKSGHDTVSWYQQALGQGPQFIFQYYEEEERQRGNFPDRFSGHQFPNYSSELNVNALLLGDSALYLCASSLWGSSYEQYFGPGTRLTVT.

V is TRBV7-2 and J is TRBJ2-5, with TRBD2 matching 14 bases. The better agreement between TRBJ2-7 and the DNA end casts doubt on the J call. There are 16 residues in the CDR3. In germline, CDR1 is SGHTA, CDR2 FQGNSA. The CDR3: CASSRGLAGDSYEQYF. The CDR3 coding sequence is TGTGCCAGCAGCCGGGGACTAGCGGGGGACTCCTACGAGCAGTACTTC.

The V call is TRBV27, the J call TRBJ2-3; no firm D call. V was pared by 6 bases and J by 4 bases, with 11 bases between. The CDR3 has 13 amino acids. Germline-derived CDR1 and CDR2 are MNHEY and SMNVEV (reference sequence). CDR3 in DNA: TGTGCCAGCAGATCCCCCCGCCCAGATACGCAGTATTTT. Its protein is CASRSPRPDTQYF.

For the CDR3, the DNA is TGTGCCAGCAGCTTCTTTTCGGGCGGGAGCTATGAGCAGTTCTTC. Its protein product is CASSFFSGGSYEQFF. V and J are TRBV7-3 and TRBJ2-1, with 7 positions matching TRBD2. The CDR3 length is 15 residues. Trimming removed 3 bases from V and 8 bases from J; junction bases left unmatched: 10. CDR1 SGHTA and CDR2 FQGTGA come from the germline V gene.

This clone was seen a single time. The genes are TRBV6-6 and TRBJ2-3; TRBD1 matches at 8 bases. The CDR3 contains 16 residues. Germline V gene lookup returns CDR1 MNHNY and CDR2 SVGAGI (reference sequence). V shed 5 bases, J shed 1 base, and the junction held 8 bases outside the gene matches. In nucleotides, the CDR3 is TGTGCCAGCAGTCGACTCAGGGGGCAGGGCACAGATACGCAGTATTTT. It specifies CASSRLRGQGTDTQYF.